This TCR beta chain is from a study of blood T cell repertoires in COVID-19. Study-level background: Acute and convalescent COVID-19 samples came from the United States, Italy and Spain. Sources were T cells, B-cell-depleted T cells, or PBMCs; the material itself was cDNA or gDNA.

Germline V gene lookup returns CDR1 LNHDA and CDR2 SQIVND (reference sequence). This CDR3 is 15 amino acids long. V shed 5 bases and J 2 bases; nucleotides not matched to a gene: 6. Original data processing: By means of reference gene primer amplification, nucleated cell counts were estimated. Sequencing used immunoSEQ multiplex PCR; TCRdb keeps in-frame clones, though not all of them. V and J calls and clone size come straight from that table; D and trimming were deduced from the DNA. The table includes roughly 300,000 clones, approximately 93% detected once. Material: peripheral blood. This sequence joins TRBV19 and TRBJ1-5; 7 positions match TRBD1. The clonotype comes from a woman aged 25 to 45 with COVID-19, enrolled during active disease. CDR3 in DNA: TGTGCCAGTAGTGCCCGACAGGGCGGCAATCAGCCCCAGCATTTT. Translating gives CASSARQGGNQPQHF.